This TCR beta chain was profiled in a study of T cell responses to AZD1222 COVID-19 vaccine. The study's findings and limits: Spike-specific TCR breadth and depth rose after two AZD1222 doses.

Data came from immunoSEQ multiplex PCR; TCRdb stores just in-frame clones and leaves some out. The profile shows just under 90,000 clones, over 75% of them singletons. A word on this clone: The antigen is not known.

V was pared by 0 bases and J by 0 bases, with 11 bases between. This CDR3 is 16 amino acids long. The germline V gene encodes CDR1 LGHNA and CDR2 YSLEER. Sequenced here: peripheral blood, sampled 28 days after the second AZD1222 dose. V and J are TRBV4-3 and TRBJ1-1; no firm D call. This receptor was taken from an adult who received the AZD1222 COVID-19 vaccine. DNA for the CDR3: TGCGCCAGCAGCCAAGATGCCAGGACCTTGAACACTGAAGCTTTCTTT. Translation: CASSQDARTLNTEAFF.